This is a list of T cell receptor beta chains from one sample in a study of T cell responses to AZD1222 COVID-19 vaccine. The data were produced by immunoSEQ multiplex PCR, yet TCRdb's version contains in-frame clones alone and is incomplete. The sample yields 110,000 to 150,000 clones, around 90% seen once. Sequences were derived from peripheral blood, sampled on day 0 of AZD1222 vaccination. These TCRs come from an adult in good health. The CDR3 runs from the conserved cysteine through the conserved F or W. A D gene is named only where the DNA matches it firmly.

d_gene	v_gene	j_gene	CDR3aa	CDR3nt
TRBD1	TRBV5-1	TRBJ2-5	CASSLGDRGVETQYF	TGCGCCAGCAGCTTGGGTGACAGGGGAGTAGAGACCCAGTACTTC
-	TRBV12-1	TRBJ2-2	CASSPRDAELFF	TGTGCCAGCAGCCCCAGGGACGCGGAGCTGTTTTTT
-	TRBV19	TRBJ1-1	CASTNHRRGPEAFF	TGTGCCAGTACCAACCACAGACGAGGCCCTGAAGCTTTCTTT
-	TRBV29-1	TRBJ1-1	CSASAGENEAFF	TGCAGCGCCAGTGCGGGGGAGAATGAAGCTTTCTTT
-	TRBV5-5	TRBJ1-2	CASSFPPHDYGYTF	TGTGCCAGCAGCTTCCCCCCCCACGACTATGGCTACACCTTC
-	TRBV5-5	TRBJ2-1	CASRPAGRGDEQFF	TGTGCCAGCAGACCCGCGGGGAGGGGGGATGAGCAGTTCTTC
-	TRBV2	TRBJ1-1	CASRRYGQIEAFF	TGTGCCAGCAGGAGATACGGACAGATTGAAGCTTTCTTT
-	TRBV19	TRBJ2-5	CASSIGVRETQYF	TGTGCCAGTAGTATCGGGGTCCGCGAGACCCAGTACTTC
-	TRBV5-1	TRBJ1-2	CASSLVTGSNYGYTF	TGCGCCAGCAGCTTGGTGACAGGTTCTAACTATGGCTACACCTTC
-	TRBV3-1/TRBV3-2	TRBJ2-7	CASSLGGGSVWQYF	TGTGCCAGCAGCCTGGGAGGGGGATCAGTTTGGCAGTACTTC
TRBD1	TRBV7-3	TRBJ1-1	CASSLSRGREAFF	TGTGCCAGCAGCTTAAGCAGGGGGCGAGAAGCTTTCTTT
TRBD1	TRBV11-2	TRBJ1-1	CASSAQGASTEAFF	TGTGCCAGCAGCGCACAGGGGGCGAGCACTGAAGCTTTCTTT
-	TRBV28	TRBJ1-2	CASSSLARAGYTF	TGTGCCAGCAGTTCTTTAGCCAGGGCTGGCTACACCTTC
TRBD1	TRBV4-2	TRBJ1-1	CASSQPNRGWDTEAFF	TGTGCCAGCAGCCAGCCCAACAGGGGATGGGACACTGAAGCTTTCTTT
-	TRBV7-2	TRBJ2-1	CASRSIPGEQFF	TGTGCCAGCCGCTCGATACCTGGTGAGCAGTTCTTC
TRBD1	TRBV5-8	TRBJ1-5	CASRGQGHSNQPQHF	TGTGCCAGCCGGGGACAGGGCCATAGCAATCAGCCCCAGCATTTT
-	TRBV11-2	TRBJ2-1	CASTQSLGFLDEQFF	TGTGCCAGCACCCAAAGTTTAGGCTTCCTCGATGAGCAGTTCTTC
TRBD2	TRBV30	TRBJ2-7	CAAGSGTSGDGYEQYF	TGTGCCGCAGGAAGTGGGACTAGCGGAGATGGCTACGAGCAGTACTTC
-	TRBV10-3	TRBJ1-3	CATGPGAPSGNTIYF	TGTGCCACCGGCCCGGGGGCCCCCTCTGGAAACACCATATATTTT
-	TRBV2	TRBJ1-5	CASSEPRLSPQHF	TGTGCCAGCAGTGAACCACGGCTTTCGCCCCAGCATTTT